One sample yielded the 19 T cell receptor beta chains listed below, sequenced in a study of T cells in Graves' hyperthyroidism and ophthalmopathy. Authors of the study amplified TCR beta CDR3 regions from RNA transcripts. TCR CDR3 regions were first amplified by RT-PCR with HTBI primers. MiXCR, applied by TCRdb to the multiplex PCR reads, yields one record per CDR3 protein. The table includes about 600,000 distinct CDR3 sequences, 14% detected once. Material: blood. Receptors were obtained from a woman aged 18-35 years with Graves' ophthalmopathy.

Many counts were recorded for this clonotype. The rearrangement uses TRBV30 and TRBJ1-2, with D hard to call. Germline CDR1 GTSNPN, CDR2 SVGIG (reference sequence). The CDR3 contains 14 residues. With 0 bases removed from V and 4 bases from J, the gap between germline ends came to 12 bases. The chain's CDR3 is CAWSVRRASYGYTF. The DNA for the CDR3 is TGTGCCTGGAGTGTACGAAGGGCCAGCTATGGCTACACCTTC.

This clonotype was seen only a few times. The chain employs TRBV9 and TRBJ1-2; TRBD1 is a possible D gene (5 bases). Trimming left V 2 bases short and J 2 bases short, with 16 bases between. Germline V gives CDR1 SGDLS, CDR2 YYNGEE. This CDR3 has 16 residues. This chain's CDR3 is CASSVGRGDLNYGYTF. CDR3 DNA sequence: TGTGCCAGCAGCGTTGGCCGGGGGGACCTAAACTATGGCTACACCTTC.

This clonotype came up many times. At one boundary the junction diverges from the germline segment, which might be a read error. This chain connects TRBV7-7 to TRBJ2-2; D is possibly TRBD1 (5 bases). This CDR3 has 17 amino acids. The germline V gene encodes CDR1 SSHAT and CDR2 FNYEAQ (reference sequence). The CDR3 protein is CASSLAAGLPNTGELFF. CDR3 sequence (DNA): TGTGCTAGCAGCTTAGCCGCAGGGTTACCGAACACCGGGGAGCTGTTTTTT.

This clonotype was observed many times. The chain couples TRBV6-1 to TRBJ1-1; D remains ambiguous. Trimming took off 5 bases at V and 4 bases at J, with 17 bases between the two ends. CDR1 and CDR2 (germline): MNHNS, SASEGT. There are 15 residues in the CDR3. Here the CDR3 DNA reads TGTGCCAGCAGTCGCCTCTCCCATATCTCCACTGAAGCTTTCTTT. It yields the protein CASSRLSHISTEAFF.

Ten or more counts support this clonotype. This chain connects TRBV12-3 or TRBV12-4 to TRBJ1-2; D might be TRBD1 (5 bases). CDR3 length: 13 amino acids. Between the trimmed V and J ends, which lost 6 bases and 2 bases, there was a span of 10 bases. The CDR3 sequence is CASRVDTNYGYTF. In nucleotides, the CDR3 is TGTGCCAGCAGGGTGGACACGAACTATGGCTACACCTTC.

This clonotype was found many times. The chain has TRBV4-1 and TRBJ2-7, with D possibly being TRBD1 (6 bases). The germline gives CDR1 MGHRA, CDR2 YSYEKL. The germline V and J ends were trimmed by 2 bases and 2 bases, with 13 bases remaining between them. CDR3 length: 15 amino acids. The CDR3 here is CASSQTRDTAYEQYF. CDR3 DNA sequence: TGCGCCAGCAGCCAAACCCGGGACACGGCCTACGAGCAGTACTTC.

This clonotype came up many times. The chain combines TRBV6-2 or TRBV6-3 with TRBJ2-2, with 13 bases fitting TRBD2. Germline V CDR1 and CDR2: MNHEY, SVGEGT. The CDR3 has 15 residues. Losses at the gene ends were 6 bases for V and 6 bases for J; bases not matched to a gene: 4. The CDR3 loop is CASRRLAGGSGELFF. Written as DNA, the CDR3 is TGTGCCAGCAGGCGACTAGCGGGAGGATCCGGGGAGCTGTTTTTT.

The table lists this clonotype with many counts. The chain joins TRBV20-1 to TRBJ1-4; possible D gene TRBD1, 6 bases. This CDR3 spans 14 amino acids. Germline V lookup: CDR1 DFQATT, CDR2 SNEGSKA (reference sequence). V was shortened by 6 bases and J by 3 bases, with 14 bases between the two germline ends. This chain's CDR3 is CSAGGAGANEKLFF. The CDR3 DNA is TGCAGTGCCGGAGGTGCAGGGGCTAATGAAAAACTGTTTTTT.

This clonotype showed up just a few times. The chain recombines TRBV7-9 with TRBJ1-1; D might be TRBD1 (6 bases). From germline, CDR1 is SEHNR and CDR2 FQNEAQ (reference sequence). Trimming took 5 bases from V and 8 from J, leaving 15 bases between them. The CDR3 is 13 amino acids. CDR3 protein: CASSARFDREAFF. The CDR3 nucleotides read TGTGCCAGCAGCGCCCGATTCGACAGGGAAGCTTTCTTT.

The CDR3: CASSPAATSGRAGLGWGTQYF. The CDR3 DNA reads TGTGCCAGCAGTCCCGCCGCGACTAGCGGGAGGGCCGGGTTGGGTTGGGGGACCCAGTACTTC. The chain uses TRBV12-3 or TRBV12-4 and TRBJ2-5; 14 bases line up with TRBD2. The junction had 24 bases not matched to a gene; V was cut back by 5 bases and J by 7 bases. This CDR3 comprises 21 residues.

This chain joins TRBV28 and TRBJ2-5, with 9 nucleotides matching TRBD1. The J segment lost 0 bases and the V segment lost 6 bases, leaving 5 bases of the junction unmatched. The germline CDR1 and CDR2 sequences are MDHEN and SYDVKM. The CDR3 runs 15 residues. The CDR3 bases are TGTGCCAGCAGCGGGGACAGGGAGTACCAAGAGACCCAGTACTTC. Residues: CASSGDREYQETQYF.

The CDR3 is CAISPEGRGLGNQPQHF. In DNA form, the CDR3 reads TGTGCCATCAGTCCCGAAGGCAGGGGGCTGGGCAATCAGCCCCAGCATTTT. V usage is TRBV10-3 and J usage is TRBJ1-5, with 8 bases aligning to TRBD1. Germline lookup yields CDR1 ENHRY and CDR2 SYGVKD. Trimming at V came to 5 bases and at J to 2 bases, leaving 11 bases not matched to a gene. The CDR3 extends over 17 amino acids.

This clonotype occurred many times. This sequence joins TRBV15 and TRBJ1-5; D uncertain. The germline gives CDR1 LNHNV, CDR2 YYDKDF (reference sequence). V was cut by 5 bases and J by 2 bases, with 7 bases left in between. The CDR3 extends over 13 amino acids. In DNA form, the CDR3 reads TGTGCCACCAGCTTGACCCGCAATCAGCCCCAGCATTTT. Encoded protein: CATSLTRNQPQHF. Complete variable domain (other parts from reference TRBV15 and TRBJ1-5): DAMVIQNPRYQVTQFGKPVTLSCSQTLNHNVMYWYQQKSSQAPKLLFHYYDKDFNNEADTPDNFQSRRPNTSFCFLDIRSPGLGDTAMYLCATSLTRNQPQHFGDGTRLSIL.

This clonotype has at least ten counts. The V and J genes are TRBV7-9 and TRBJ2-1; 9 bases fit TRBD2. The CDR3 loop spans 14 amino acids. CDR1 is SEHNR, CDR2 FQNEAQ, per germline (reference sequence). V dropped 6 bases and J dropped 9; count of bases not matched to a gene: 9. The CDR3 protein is CASRDWREGAEQFF. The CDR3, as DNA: TGTGCCAGCAGGGATTGGCGGGAGGGGGCTGAGCAGTTCTTC.

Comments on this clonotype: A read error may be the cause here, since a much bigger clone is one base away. The DNA of the CDR3 is TGCAGTGCTAGACCCCCGGGACTAGCGGGAGGGGACTACAATGAGCAGTTCTTC. Residues: CSARPPGLAGGDYNEQFF. The chain recombines TRBV20-1 with TRBJ2-1, with 16 bases matching TRBD2. This CDR3 has 18 amino acids. CDR1 is DFQATT and CDR2 is SNEGSKA in the germline V gene (reference sequence). Trimming took 2 bases from V and 3 from J; bases not matched to a gene: 7.

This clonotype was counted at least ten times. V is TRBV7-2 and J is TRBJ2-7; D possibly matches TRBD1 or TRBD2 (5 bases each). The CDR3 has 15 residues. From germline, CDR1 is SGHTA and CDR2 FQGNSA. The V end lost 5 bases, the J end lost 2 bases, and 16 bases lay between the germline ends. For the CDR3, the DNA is TGTGCCAGCAGCGACGACAGTCGGGGTCCCTACGAGCAGTACTTC. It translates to CASSDDSRGPYEQYF.

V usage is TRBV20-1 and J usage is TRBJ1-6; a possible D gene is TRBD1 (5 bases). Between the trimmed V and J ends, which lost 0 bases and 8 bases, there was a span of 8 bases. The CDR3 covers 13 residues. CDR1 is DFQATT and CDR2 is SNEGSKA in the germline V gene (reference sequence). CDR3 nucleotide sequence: TGCAGTGCTAGAGATCGAGGGGATTCACCCCTCCACTTT. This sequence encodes CSARDRGDSPLHF.

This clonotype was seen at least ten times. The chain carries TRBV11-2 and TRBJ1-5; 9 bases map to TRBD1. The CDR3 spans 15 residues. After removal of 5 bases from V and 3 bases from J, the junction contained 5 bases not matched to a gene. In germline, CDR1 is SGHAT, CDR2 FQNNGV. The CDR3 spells CASSPGTGNNQPQHF. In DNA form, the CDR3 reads TGTGCCAGCAGCCCCGGGACAGGGAACAATCAGCCCCAGCATTTT.

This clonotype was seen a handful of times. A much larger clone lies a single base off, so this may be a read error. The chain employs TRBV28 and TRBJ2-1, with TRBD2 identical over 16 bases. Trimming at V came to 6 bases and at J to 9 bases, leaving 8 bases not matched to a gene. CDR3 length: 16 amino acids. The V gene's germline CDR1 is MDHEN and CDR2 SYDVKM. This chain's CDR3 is CASSLGTSGRAGEQFF. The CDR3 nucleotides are TGTGCCAGCAGCCTCGGGACTAGCGGGAGGGCAGGTGAGCAGTTCTTC.